This entry concerns a single T cell receptor beta chain. The CDR3 sequence is 16 residues long. V was trimmed by 3 bases and J by 0 bases, leaving 12 bases between them. CDR1 is LNHDA, CDR2 SQIVND, per germline (reference sequence). In the original processing: Nucleated cell number was recorded as an estimate derived from reference gene primer amplification. Repertoires were generated with immunoSEQ multiplex PCR, while TCRdb's copy carries only in-frame clones and drops some. Clonal size and the V and J genes are those of that table, whereas D and trimming came from the DNA. Of about 160,000 clones listed, roughly 80% are singletons. These data originate in a study of blood T cell repertoires in COVID-19. Background on the study: Spain, Italy and the United States supplied samples that represented acute and convalescent COVID-19.

The receptor was derived from a woman in her forties with acute COVID-19. The chain has TRBV19 and TRBJ2-1; D gene ambiguous. Sequenced sample: PBMCs or T cells enriched from blood (not recorded which). CDR3 sequence (DNA): TGTGCCAGTAGTATCACGGGTCTCAGCTCCTACAATGAGCAGTTCTTC. Translating it yields CASSITGLSSYNEQFF.